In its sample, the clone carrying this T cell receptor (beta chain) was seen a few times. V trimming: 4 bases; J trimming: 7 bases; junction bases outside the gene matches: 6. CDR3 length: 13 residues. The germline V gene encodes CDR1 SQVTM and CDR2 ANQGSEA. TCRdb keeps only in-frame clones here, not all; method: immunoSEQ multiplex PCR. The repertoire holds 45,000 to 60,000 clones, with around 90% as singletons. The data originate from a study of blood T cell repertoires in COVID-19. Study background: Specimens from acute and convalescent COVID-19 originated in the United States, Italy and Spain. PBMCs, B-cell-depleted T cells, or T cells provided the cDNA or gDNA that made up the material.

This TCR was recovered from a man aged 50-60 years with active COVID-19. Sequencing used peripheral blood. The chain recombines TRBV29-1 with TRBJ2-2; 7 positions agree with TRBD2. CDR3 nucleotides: TGCAGCGTTGGAGGGACTACCGTCGGGGAGCTGTTTTTT. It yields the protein CSVGGTTVGELFF.